Sequencing of this T cell receptor (beta chain) was carried out in a study of T-cell memory formation after mild COVID-19. The CDR3 contains 11 residues. In germline, CDR1 is SEHNR, CDR2 FQNEAQ (reference sequence). Trimming stripped 5 bases from V and 3 bases from J, with 5 bases between. Each CDR3 protein is one row after TCRdb ran MiXCR on the 5' RACE reads. The sample has approximately 250,000 distinct CDR3 sequences; approximately 15% are singletons. The sequenced sample consisted of PBMCs or a T cell subset sorted from them (not recorded which). The origin of this receptor is an adult woman who had mild COVID-19 (a few samples of this study predate the infection). Cell type and time point are not known. The genes are TRBV7-9 and TRBJ2-7; no clear D. The CDR3 nucleotides read TGTGCCAGCAGCGCCTACTACGAGCAGTACTTC. Encoded protein: CASSAYYEQYF.